Shown below are 32 T cell receptor beta chains from a single sample sequenced in a study of T cell changes during pregnancy in multiple sclerosis. Generated by immunoSEQ multiplex PCR, the TCRdb table keeps only in-frame clones and is missing some. The table lists about 100,000 clones, around nine tenths of them singletons. The source was peripheral blood, collected in the second trimester of pregnancy. The source of these receptors is a female donor with multiple sclerosis, enrolled in a pregnancy study.

This clone was recorded once. V usage is TRBV5-4 and J usage is TRBJ1-4; perhaps TRBD1 as D (5 bases). Germline-derived CDR1 and CDR2 are SGHNT and YYREEE (reference sequence). With 3 bases removed from V and 5 bases from J, the gap between germline ends came to 11 bases. This CDR3 region has 14 residues. The CDR3 region is CASSSREENEKLFF. In nucleotides, the CDR3 is TGTGCCAGCAGCTCCAGGGAAGAGAATGAAAAACTGTTTTTT.

V gene TRBV4-2 combines with J gene TRBJ2-1, with D maybe TRBD1 (5 bases). Trimming removed 4 bases at V and 3 bases at J, with 16 bases between. Germline values: CDR1 LGHNA, CDR2 YNFKEQ. The CDR3 spans 16 residues. The CDR3 protein is CASSLIQGFNYNEQFF. The CDR3 DNA follows: TGTGCCAGCAGCCTGATCCAGGGATTCAACTACAATGAGCAGTTCTTC.

The CDR3 spells CASSAHWTGDSGNTIYF. The CDR3 DNA follows: TGTGCCAGCAGCGCCCACTGGACAGGAGACTCTGGAAACACCATATATTTT. The chain couples TRBV9 to TRBJ1-3, with 7 positions matching TRBD1. Per the germline V gene, CDR1 is SGDLS and CDR2 is YYNGEE. The CDR3 sequence is 17 residues long. V trimming: 3 bases; J trimming: 0 bases; junction bases outside the gene matches: 9.

The J gene is TRBJ1-4, the V gene TRBV5-1; the match to TRBD1 covers 11 bases. CDR3 size: 16 residues. Germline V gene sequence: CDR1 SGHRS, CDR2 YFSETQ. V trimming: 4 bases; J trimming: 0 bases; junction bases outside the gene matches: 2. DNA for the CDR3: TGCGCCAGCAGCCCGGGACAGGGGGCAACTAATGAAAAACTGTTTTTT. As protein: CASSPGQGATNEKLFF.

This sequence joins TRBV9 and TRBJ2-7; weak D call: TRBD2 (6 bases). CDR3 length: 15 amino acids. The germline V and J ends were trimmed by 3 bases and 2 bases, with 15 bases remaining between them. Germline lookup yields CDR1 SGDLS and CDR2 YYNGEE. CDR3 nucleotide sequence: TGTGCCAGCAGCGCAGCCTTGGGGAGGACCTACGAGCAGTACTTC. Translating it yields CASSAALGRTYEQYF.

Of note for this clone: Other DNA sequences in this sample translate to the same CDR3. The V gene is TRBV27, the J gene TRBJ2-5; D possibly corresponds to TRBD1 (5 bases). Germline V CDR1 and CDR2: MNHEY, SMNVEV (reference sequence). The CDR3 consists of 13 residues. V was pared by 3 bases and J by 1 base, with 6 bases between. The CDR3 here is CASSFRGQETQYF. CDR3 DNA sequence: TGTGCCAGCAGTTTTAGGGGCCAAGAGACCCAGTACTTC.

The gene calls are TRBV18 and TRBJ2-2, with 7 bases aligning to TRBD2. J lost 1 base, V lost 6 bases, and 11 bases had no gene match. The CDR3 totals 17 residues. The V gene's germline CDR1 is KGHSH and CDR2 LQKENI. The CDR3 is CASSPRRLAENTGELFF. The CDR3 region has the DNA TGTGCCAGCTCCCCCCGGCGGCTAGCGGAGAACACCGGGGAGCTGTTTTTT.

The chain carries TRBV18 and TRBJ1-2, with unresolved D. The CDR3 sequence is 18 residues long. Trimming removed 6 bases at V and 5 bases at J, with 28 bases between. Germline V gives CDR1 KGHSH, CDR2 LQKENI. CDR3 residues: CASSLNEPSPLIRYGYTF. As DNA, the CDR3 is TGTGCCAGCTCCCTAAACGAGCCATCGCCCCTTATACGTTATGGCTACACCTTC.

V gene TRBV12-5 combines with J gene TRBJ2-5, with 8 nucleotides matching TRBD1. V shed 4 bases and J 3 bases; nucleotides not matched to a gene: 4. Germline CDR1 LGHNT, CDR2 FRNRAP. The CDR3 has 14 amino acids. The CDR3 protein is CASGSMDREETQYF. The CDR3, as DNA: TGTGCTAGTGGTTCCATGGACAGGGAAGAGACCCAGTACTTC. Full variable domain (outside the CDR3, taken from reference TRBV12-5 and TRBJ2-5): DARVTQTPRHKVTEMGQEVTMRCQPILGHNTVFWYRQTMMQGLELLAYFRNRAPLDDSGMPKDRFSAEMPDATLATLKIQPSEPRDSAVYFCASGSMDREETQYFGPGTRLLVL.

The V gene is TRBV5-1, the J gene TRBJ2-1; a possible D gene is TRBD1 (6 bases). The CDR3 loop spans 15 amino acids. CDR1 and CDR2 from the germline V gene are SGHRS and YFSETQ. Between the trimmed V and J ends, which lost 3 bases and 1 base, there was a span of 11 bases. The CDR3 sequence: CASSSLQGSYNEQFF. The CDR3 DNA reads as TGCGCCAGCAGCTCCTTACAGGGTTCCTACAATGAGCAGTTCTTC.

This rearrangement joins TRBV19 to TRBJ2-3; the D gene is possibly TRBD2 (5 bases). The CDR3 has 15 amino acids. Trimming shortened V by 4 bases and J by 2 bases, and 13 bases separated the two germline ends. Germline CDR1 LNHDA, CDR2 SQIVND (reference sequence). The CDR3 bases are TGTGCCAGTAGTAGCCAGCGGATTATCACAGATACGCAGTATTTT. As protein: CASSSQRIITDTQYF.

The V gene is TRBV7-9, the J gene TRBJ2-1; D is perhaps TRBD1 (5 bases). The CDR3 sequence is 14 residues long. Looked up from germline, CDR1 is SEHNR and CDR2 is FQNEAQ (reference sequence). V lost 5 bases to trimming and J lost 14 bases, with 22 bases between them. CDR3 loop: CASSPLGHTGVKFF. The CDR3 DNA reads TGTGCCAGCAGCCCCTTGGGGCACACAGGTGTGAAGTTCTTC.

This clone was seen only once. The J gene is TRBJ2-1, the V gene TRBV6-4; D is perhaps TRBD2 (6 bases). The CDR3 length is 16 residues. V shed 3 bases and J shed 4 bases, with 16 bases lying between them. The germline gives CDR1 MRHNA, CDR2 SNTAGT. The DNA for the CDR3 is TGTGCCAGCAGTGAAAGGGTGGGACTGCAATACAATGAGCAGTTCTTC. Its translation is CASSERVGLQYNEQFF.

The gene calls are TRBV10-3 and TRBJ1-2; 8 bases fit TRBD1. Looked up from germline, CDR1 is ENHRY and CDR2 is SYGVKD. V gave up 3 bases and J gave up 8 bases; unmatched junction bases: 14. The CDR3 runs 16 residues. The CDR3 DNA is TGTGCCATCAGTGATCTGACAGGGGCCAGCAATAGGGGCTACACCTTC. Translating gives CAISDLTGASNRGYTF.

The V call is TRBV9, the J call TRBJ2-3; 8 bases are a match to TRBD1. Germline CDR1 SGDLS, CDR2 YYNGEE. The CDR3 contains 15 residues. V shed 3 bases, J shed 5 bases, and the junction held 8 bases outside the gene matches. CDR3 in DNA: TGTGCCAGCAGCGCCCGGACAGGGAATAGAGATACGCAGTATTTT. This encodes CASSARTGNRDTQYF.

V usage is TRBV11-2 and J usage is TRBJ2-7, with 9 bases identical to TRBD2. The germline V gene encodes CDR1 SGHAT and CDR2 FQNNGV. With 5 bases clipped from V and 2 bases from J, the junction kept 1 base outside the gene matches. This CDR3 region has 13 residues. CDR3 sequence: CASSRGRAYEQYF. The CDR3 coding sequence is TGTGCCAGCAGCCGCGGGAGGGCCTACGAGCAGTACTTC.

This chain links TRBV5-5 with TRBJ1-1; possible D gene TRBD1, 5 bases. The CDR3 has 15 amino acids. The germline CDR1 and CDR2 sequences are SGHKS and YYEKEE (reference sequence). V was pared by 0 bases and J by 5 bases, with 14 bases between. CDR3 in DNA: TGTGCCAGCAGCTTGGAATACCCTCAGGGTACTGAAGCTTTCTTT. This gives the protein CASSLEYPQGTEAFF.

The genes are TRBV18 and TRBJ2-7; D is ambiguous. Germline assignment: CDR1 KGHSH and CDR2 LQKENI. V lost 1 base and J 2 bases, leaving 12 bases between the germline ends. This CDR3 is 15 amino acids long. The CDR3 reads CASSPLVTETYEQYF. CDR3 nucleotide sequence: TGTGCCAGCTCACCACTGGTTACGGAGACCTACGAGCAGTACTTC.

The chain employs TRBV29-1 and TRBJ2-2; D is perhaps TRBD2 (7 bases). Trimming took off 6 bases at V and 5 bases at J, with 16 bases between the two ends. Germline CDR1 and CDR2: SQVTM and ANQGSEA. The CDR3 loop spans 14 amino acids. CDR3 bases: TGCAGCGTGCCGGGGGGCGCCGGAACCGGGGAGCTGTTTTTT. The encoded protein is CSVPGGAGTGELFF.

The chain links TRBV6-1 to TRBJ1-1; D not resolved. The germline CDR1 and CDR2 sequences are MNHNS and SASEGT. Trimming shortened V by 2 bases and J by 2 bases, and 6 bases separated the two germline ends. This CDR3 is 13 amino acids long. The CDR3 here is CASSEPFNTEAFF. The CDR3 nucleotides are TGTGCCAGCAGTGAACCCTTTAACACTGAAGCTTTCTTT.

The chain employs TRBV6-4 and TRBJ2-3, with unresolved D. Germline CDR1 MRHNA, CDR2 SNTAGT. The germline V and J ends were trimmed by 3 bases and 2 bases, with 6 bases remaining between them. This CDR3 is 13 amino acids long. The CDR3 DNA is TGTGCCAGCAGTGAAGCGATCACAGATACGCAGTATTTT. Translating gives CASSEAITDTQYF.

As to this clone: One end of the junction fails to match germline, which may point to a read error. J is TRBJ2-5 and V is TRBV5-5; perhaps TRBD1 as D (6 bases). Per the germline V gene, CDR1 is SGHKS and CDR2 is YYEKEE (reference sequence). The CDR3 contains 13 residues. CDR3 protein: CASTLGAQETQYF. For the CDR3, the DNA is TGTGCCAGCACCTTGGGGGCTCAAGAGACCCAGTACTTC. Full variable domain (rest looked up from reference TRBV5-5 and TRBJ2-5): DAGVTQSPTHLIKTRGQQVTLRCSPISGHKSVSWYQQVLGQGPQFIFQYYEKEERGRGNFPDRFSARQFPNYSSELNVNALLLGDSALYLCASTLGAQETQYFGPGTRLLVL.

The V gene is TRBV10-3, the J gene TRBJ1-2; 10 nucleotides line up with TRBD1. The CDR3 sequence is 17 residues long. CDR1 and CDR2 (germline): ENHRY, SYGVKD. Losses at the gene ends were 4 bases for V and 7 bases for J; bases not matched to a gene: 15. CDR3 in DNA: TGTGCCATCAGTGTTACCCCGGGACAGGGGATTCAGAGTGGCTACACCTTC. Residues: CAISVTPGQGIQSGYTF.

The rearrangement joins TRBV4-1 to TRBJ2-6; 7 bases line up with TRBD2. The CDR3 totals 15 residues. With V trimmed by 3 bases and J by 3 bases, 2 bases remained unmatched. Germline V gene sequence: CDR1 MGHRA, CDR2 YSYEKL. The CDR3 DNA follows: TGCGCCAGCAGCCAGGGGAGGGGTGGGGCCAACGTCCTGACTTTC. This codes for CASSQGRGGANVLTF.

The genes are TRBV28 and TRBJ2-7; 7 nucleotides agree with TRBD1. Trimming took 6 bases from V and 6 from J; bases not matched to a gene: 5. Germline CDR1 and CDR2: MDHEN and SYDVKM. The CDR3 contains 12 residues. CDR3 in DNA: TGTGCCAGCAGAGAAGCAGGGGGCGAGCAGTACTTC. Its protein product is CASREAGGEQYF.

CDR3 sequence reads: CASSPWTGTNEQYF. CDR3 coding DNA: TGTGCCAGCAGCCCGTGGACAGGGACTAACGAGCAGTACTTC. The chain uses TRBV11-2 and TRBJ2-7; D might be TRBD1 (8 bases). The CDR3 has 14 amino acids. Germline V gives CDR1 SGHAT, CDR2 FQNNGV. V was pared by 5 bases and J by 5 bases, with 16 bases between. Using reference TRBV11-2 and TRBJ2-7 for the parts outside the CDR3, the full variable domain is EAGVAQSPRYKIIEKRQSVAFWCNPISGHATLYWYQQILGQGPKLLIQFQNNGVVDDSQLPKDRFSAERLKGVDSTLKIQPAKLEDSAVYLCASSPWTGTNEQYFGPGTRLTVT.

The chain uses TRBV7-8 and TRBJ2-5; 11 bases are shared with TRBD1. The CDR3 extends over 14 amino acids. V lost 1 base to trimming and J lost 5 bases; unmatched junction nucleotides: 0. The germline CDR1 and CDR2 sequences are SGHVS and FQNEAQ. The chain's CDR3 is CASSLGDRGETQYF. CDR3 in DNA: TGTGCCAGCAGCTTAGGGGACAGGGGGGAGACCCAGTACTTC.

The chain joins TRBV7-9 to TRBJ1-6, with 7 positions matching TRBD1. V shed 4 bases and J 3 bases; nucleotides not matched to a gene: 6. CDR3 length equals 16 residues. CDR1 is SEHNR, CDR2 FQNEAQ, per germline (reference sequence). CDR3 nucleotide sequence: TGTGCCAGCAGCTCGGGAGGGGACAGCTATAATTCACCCCTCCACTTT. Its protein product is CASSSGGDSYNSPLHF.

The CDR3 protein is CASSPGTSGRGGDTQYF. In DNA form, the CDR3 reads TGCGCCAGCAGCCCCGGGACTAGCGGGAGAGGCGGGGATACGCAGTATTTT. The J gene is TRBJ2-3, the V gene TRBV5-1, with TRBD2 matching 14 bases. Germline lookup yields CDR1 SGHRS and CDR2 YFSETQ. J lost 6 bases, V lost 4 bases, and 10 bases had no gene match. The CDR3 contains 17 residues.

The V and J genes are TRBV10-3 and TRBJ2-7, with D perhaps matching TRBD2 (5 bases). V lost 4 bases and J 0 bases, leaving 10 bases between the germline ends. CDR1 is ENHRY and CDR2 is SYGVKD in the germline V gene. The CDR3 runs 14 residues. This CDR3 reads CAISARAGSYEQYF. The CDR3, as DNA: TGTGCCATCAGTGCTCGGGCGGGCTCCTACGAGCAGTACTTC.

The chain recombines TRBV7-6 with TRBJ1-4; the D gene is possibly TRBD1 (5 bases). The germline gives CDR1 SGHVS, CDR2 FNYEAQ. Deletions cut 5 bases from V and 4 bases from J, with 11 bases between. The CDR3 loop spans 14 amino acids. The CDR3 protein is CASSLDSFNEKLFF. CDR3 coding DNA: TGTGCCAGCAGCCTTGACAGCTTTAATGAAAAACTGTTTTTT.

The rearrangement links TRBV5-1 to TRBJ2-1; the D is unclear. Per germline, CDR1 SGHRS and CDR2 YFSETQ. CDR3 length equals 12 residues. Deletions cut 4 bases from V and 3 bases from J, with 5 bases between. For the CDR3, the DNA is TGCGCCAGCAGCGGCCTCTACAATGAGCAGTTCTTC. It yields the protein CASSGLYNEQFF.